This entry features one T cell receptor (beta chain) sequence. It lacks a known antigen. Base qualities are missing; no much larger clone stands one base away. The source of the sample is a study of a mutant IDH1 vaccine in newly diagnosed glioma (TCRdb year 2021). Broadly, across the study: Across visits V03 through V10, patients got a total of eight vaccinations, given in weeks 1, 3, 5, 7, 11, 15, 19 and 23. Vaccination began 4-6 weeks after radiotherapy alone, or alongside temozolomide cycles in the chemotherapy-containing groups. Of the approximately 33 treated patients, about 62% were male and approximately 40% were female, and the mean age was approximately 40 years. Prior to enrollment, standard therapy consisting of radiotherapy alone, temozolomide alone, or radiochemotherapy with temozolomide had been administered to patients, with the combination being received by most patients. Peripheral blood was drawn at six visits: V03 (baseline), V05, V07, V10, V12 and V13. For exploratory analyses, longitudinal TCRB deep sequencing was carried out in under 30 treated patients wherever samples were available. The research as a whole found: Immune responses induced by the vaccine were seen in around 93% of patients across multiple MHC alleles. The authors noted that analyses of patient blood samples could not be reproduced because of sample limitations. Selection of PBMC samples for TCRB deep sequencing was based on availability. Changes in the top peripheral T cell clonotypes picked up by TCRB sequencing did not appear to be linked to pseudoprogression.

The library was prepared using the immunoSEQ multiplex PCR assay. Rearranged TCR beta chain sequences were amplified using the hsTCRB Kit according to the manufacturer's protocol. An Illumina MiSeq was used to sequence the TCRB libraries. The published analysis was carried out like this. The kit vendor's proprietary platform handled demultiplexing, trimming and gene mapping. Held by TCRdb, this immuneACCESS table contains in-frame sequences only and omits some clones. Under half of the omission traces to an unresolved V gene where checked; the cause of the rest is unknown. That table furnishes V, J and clone size, whereas the DNA furnished D and trimming. A total of tens of thousands of clones appear in this sample, about 91% of them only once. 3.9% of the sample is in the top ten clones. The time point label, read with the paper, signifies: week 23, last vaccination. Each vaccine dose was 300 ug of a 20-mer mutant IDH1 peptide in Montanide, given subcutaneously with topical imiquimod. Donors had newly diagnosed WHO grade 3 or 4 IDH1-mutant astrocytomas with loss of nuclear ATRX. The samples were drawn from NOA16, a multicentre, single-arm, open-label phase I trial in Germany that tested a mutant IDH1 peptide vaccine in humans for the first time. Genomic DNA for TCRB sequencing was isolated from EDTA blood with the DNeasy Blood and Tissue Kit.

Including the terminal cysteine and phenylalanine, the CDR3 comprises 17 residues. CDR3 DNA only is kept here, 51 bases in frame from base 1. Deletion took 0 bases off V and 3 bases off J, with a span of 19 bases between the germline ends. The CDR1 and CDR2 encoded by the germline V gene are SGHDT and YYEEEE. The chain is encoded by TRBV5-6 joined to TRBJ2-7; TRBD2 might be the D gene, on 5 matching bases. The clonotype was recovered from a man aged 45-65 years with glioma. Sequencing used PBMCs, obtained from a glioma patient whose treatment included an IDH1 peptide vaccine. The CDR3 protein: CASSLEGAGGRHYEQYF. Read as DNA, the sequence is TGTGCCAGCAGCTTGGAGGGAGCTGGCGGAAGACACTACGAGCAGTACTTC.